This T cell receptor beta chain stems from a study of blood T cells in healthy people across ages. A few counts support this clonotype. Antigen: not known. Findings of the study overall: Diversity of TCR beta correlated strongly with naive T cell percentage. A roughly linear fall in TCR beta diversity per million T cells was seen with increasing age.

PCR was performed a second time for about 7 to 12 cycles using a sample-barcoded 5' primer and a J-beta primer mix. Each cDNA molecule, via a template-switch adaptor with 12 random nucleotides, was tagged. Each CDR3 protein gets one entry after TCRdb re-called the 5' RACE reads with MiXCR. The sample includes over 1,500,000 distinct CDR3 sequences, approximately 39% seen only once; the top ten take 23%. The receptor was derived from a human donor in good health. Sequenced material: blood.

The CDR3, as DNA: TGTGCCAGCAGTGCCTTGGGACGGGGGGAAGTAGAGACCCAGTTCTTC. This encodes CASSALGRGEVETQFF. The chain uses TRBV28 and TRBJ2-1, with 7 bases lining up with TRBD2. The CDR3 is 16 amino acids. J was trimmed by 13 bases and V by 5 bases; bases with no gene match: 20. Germline V gene lookup returns CDR1 MDHEN and CDR2 SYDVKM.